This TCR beta chain was documented in a study of blood T cell repertoires in COVID-19. Repertoires were generated with immunoSEQ multiplex PCR, while TCRdb's copy carries only in-frame clones and drops some. The table records a few hundred thousand clones, roughly nine tenths of them present only once. Sequencing was performed on peripheral blood. The TCR comes from a middle-aged woman who had recovered from COVID-19.

In DNA, the CDR3 is TGTGCCAGCTCAGCCCTCGGGAAGGAGATAAATGAGCAGTTCTTC. This sequence encodes CASSALGKEINEQFF. The rearrangement uses TRBV18 and TRBJ2-1; D possibly corresponds to TRBD2 (5 bases). V gave up 5 bases and J gave up 7 bases, with 18 bases separating them. Germline CDR1 KGHSH, CDR2 LQKENI. This CDR3 spans 15 amino acids.